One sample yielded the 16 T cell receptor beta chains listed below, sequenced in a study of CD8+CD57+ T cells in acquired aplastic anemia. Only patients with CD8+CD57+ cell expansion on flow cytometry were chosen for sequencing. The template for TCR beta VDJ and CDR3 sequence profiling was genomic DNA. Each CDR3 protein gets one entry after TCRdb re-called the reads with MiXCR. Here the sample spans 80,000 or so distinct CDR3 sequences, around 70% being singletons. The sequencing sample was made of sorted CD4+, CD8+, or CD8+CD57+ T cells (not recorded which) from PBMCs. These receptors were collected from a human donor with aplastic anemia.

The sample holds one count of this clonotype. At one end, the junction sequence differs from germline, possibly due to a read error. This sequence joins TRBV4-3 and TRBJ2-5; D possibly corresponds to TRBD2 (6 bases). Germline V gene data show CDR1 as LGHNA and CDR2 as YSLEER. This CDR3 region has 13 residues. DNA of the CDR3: TGCGCCTGCAGCCAAGATCAGGGAGGGACCCAGTACTTC. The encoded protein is CACSQDQGGTQYF.

CDR3 loop: CASSARRDSGEQFF. DNA for the CDR3: TGTGCCAGCAGCGCCCGCCGGGACTCGGGAGAGCAGTTCTTC. The chain uses TRBV11-2 and TRBJ2-1, with D perhaps TRBD2 (6 bases). CDR3 length: 14 amino acids. Germline CDR1 reads SGHAT; CDR2 reads FQNNGV. With 5 bases removed from V and 10 bases from J, the gap between germline ends came to 18 bases.

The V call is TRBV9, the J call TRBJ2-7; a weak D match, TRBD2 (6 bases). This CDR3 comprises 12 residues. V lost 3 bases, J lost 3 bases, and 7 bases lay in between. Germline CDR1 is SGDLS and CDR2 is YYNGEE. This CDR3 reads CASSAAGYEQYF. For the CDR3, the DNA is TGTGCCAGCAGCGCAGCGGGCTACGAGCAGTACTTC.

CDR3 residues: CASSYTRTADNSPLHF. CDR3 DNA sequence: TGTGCCAGCAGTTACACGAGGACCGCTGATAATTCACCCCTCCACTTT. The rearrangement joins TRBV6-5 to TRBJ1-6; D is undetermined. Trimming pared 2 bases from V and 5 bases from J, leaving 13 bases between. The CDR3 length is 16 residues. Germline V lookup: CDR1 MNHEY, CDR2 SVGAGI.

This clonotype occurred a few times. The DNA for the CDR3 is TGCAGCGTCGGACAGGGTTCTGATTCACCCCTCCACTTT. It specifies CSVGQGSDSPLHF. The V call is TRBV29-1, the J call TRBJ1-6; 8 bases line up with TRBD1. The V and J ends lost 6 bases and 8 bases, in that order; junction bases with no gene match: 6. Germline lookup yields CDR1 SQVTM and CDR2 ANQGSEA. This CDR3 is built from 13 residues.

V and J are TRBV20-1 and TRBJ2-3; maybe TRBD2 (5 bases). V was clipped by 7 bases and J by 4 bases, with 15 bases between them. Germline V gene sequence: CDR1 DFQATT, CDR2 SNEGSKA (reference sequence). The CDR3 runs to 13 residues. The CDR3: CSGRPRGSDTQYF. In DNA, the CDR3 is TGCAGTGGCCGACCCCGAGGGTCAGATACGCAGTATTTT.

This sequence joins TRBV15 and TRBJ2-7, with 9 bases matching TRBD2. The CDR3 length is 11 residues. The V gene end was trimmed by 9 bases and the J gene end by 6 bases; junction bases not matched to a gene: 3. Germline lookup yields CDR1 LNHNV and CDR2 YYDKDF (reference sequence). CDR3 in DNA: TGTGCCACTAGCGGGGGAGTCGAGCAGTACTTC. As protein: CATSGGVEQYF.

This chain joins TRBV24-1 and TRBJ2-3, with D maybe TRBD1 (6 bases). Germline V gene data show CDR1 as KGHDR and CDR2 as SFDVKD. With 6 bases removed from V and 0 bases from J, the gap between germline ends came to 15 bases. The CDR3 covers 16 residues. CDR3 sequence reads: CATSLARTASTDTQYF. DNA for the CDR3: TGTGCCACCAGTCTCGCCAGGACAGCTAGCACAGATACGCAGTATTTT.

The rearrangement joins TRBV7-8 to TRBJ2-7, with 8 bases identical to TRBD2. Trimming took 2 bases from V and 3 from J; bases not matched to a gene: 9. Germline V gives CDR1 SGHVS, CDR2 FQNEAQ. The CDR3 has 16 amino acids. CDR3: CASSLSITAGDYEQYF. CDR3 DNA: TGTGCCAGCAGCTTATCGATCACAGCGGGAGACTACGAGCAGTACTTC.

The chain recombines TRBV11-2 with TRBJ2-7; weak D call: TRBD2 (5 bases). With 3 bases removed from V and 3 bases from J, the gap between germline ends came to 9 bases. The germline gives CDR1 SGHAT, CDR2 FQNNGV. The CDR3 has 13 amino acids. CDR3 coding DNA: TGTGCCAGCAGCTTTAACGGGATCTACGAGCAGTACTTC. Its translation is CASSFNGIYEQYF.

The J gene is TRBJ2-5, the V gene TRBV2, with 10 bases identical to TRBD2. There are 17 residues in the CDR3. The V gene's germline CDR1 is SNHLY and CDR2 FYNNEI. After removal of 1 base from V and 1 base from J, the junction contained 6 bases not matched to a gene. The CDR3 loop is CASSEGAGGGGQETQYF. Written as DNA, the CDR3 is TGTGCCAGCAGTGAAGGAGCGGGAGGGGGCGGCCAAGAGACCCAGTACTTC.

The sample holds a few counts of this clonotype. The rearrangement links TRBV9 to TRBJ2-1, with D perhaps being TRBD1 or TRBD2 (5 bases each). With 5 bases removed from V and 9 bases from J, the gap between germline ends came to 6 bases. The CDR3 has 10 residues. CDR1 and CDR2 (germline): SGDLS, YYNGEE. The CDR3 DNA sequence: TGTGCCAGCAGGAGGGGTGAGCAGTTCTTC. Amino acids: CASRRGEQFF.

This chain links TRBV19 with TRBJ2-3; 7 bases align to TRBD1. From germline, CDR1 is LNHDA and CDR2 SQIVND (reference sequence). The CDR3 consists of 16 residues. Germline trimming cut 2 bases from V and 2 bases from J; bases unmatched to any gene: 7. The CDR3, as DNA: TGTGCCAGTAGTATAACCTGGGACAGTTTCACAGATACGCAGTATTTT. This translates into CASSITWDSFTDTQYF. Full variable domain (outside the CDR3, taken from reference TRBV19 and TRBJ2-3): DGGITQSPKYLFRKEGQNVTLSCEQNLNHDAMYWYRQDPGQGLRLIYYSQIVNDFQKGDIAEGYSVSREKKESFPLTVTSAQKNPTAFYLCASSITWDSFTDTQYFGPGTRLTVL.

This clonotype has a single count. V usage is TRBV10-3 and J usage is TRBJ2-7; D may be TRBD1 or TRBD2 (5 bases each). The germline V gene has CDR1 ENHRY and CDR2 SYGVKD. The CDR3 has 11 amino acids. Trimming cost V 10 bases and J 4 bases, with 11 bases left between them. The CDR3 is CASYGAYEQYF. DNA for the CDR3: TGTGCCAGCTACGGGGCATACGAGCAGTACTTC.

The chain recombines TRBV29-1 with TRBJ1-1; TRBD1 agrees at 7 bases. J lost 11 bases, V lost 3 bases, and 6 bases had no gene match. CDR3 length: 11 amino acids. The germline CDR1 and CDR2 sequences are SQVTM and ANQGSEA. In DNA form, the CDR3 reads TGCAGCGTTGAGAGACCAGGGGGGGCTTTCTTT. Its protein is CSVERPGGAFF.

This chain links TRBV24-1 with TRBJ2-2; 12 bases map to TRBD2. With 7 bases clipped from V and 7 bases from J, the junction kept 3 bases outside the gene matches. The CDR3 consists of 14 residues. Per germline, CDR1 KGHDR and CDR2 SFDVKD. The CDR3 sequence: CATRTSGSNGELFF. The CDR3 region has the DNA TGTGCCACCAGGACTAGCGGGAGCAACGGGGAGCTGTTTTTT.